Shown below are 3 T cell receptor beta chains from a single sample sequenced in a study of response to subunit inactivated influenza vaccine. TCRdb reprocessed the RT-PCR reads via MiXCR and lists one record per CDR3 protein. Among under 750,000 distinct CDR3 sequences, approximately 12% were seen once, and the ten largest hold about 10%. The material was PBMCs from blood, obtained on the day of vaccination. Receptors originate from a man over 45 who received an inactivated influenza vaccine.

The chain joins TRBV5-1 to TRBJ2-2; 7 nucleotides agree with TRBD1. The V gene end was trimmed by 0 bases and the J gene end by 3 bases; junction bases not matched to a gene: 5. The CDR3 is 16 amino acids. Germline CDR1 is SGHRS and CDR2 is YFSETQ. For the CDR3, the DNA is TGCGCCAGCAGCTTGGTGGGACAGAGTGACACCGGGGAGCTGTTTTTT. Translated: CASSLVGQSDTGELFF.

This clonotype was counted only a few times. The V call is TRBV7-9, the J call TRBJ2-1; maybe TRBD1 (6 bases). The CDR3 is made up of 13 amino acids. Germline CDR1 is SEHNR and CDR2 is FQNEAQ (reference sequence). Trimming left V 5 bases short and J 9 bases short, with 14 bases between. CDR3 nucleotide sequence: TGTGCCAGCAGCCAAACAGGGCAGGTTGAGCAGTTCTTC. It specifies CASSQTGQVEQFF.

This sequence joins TRBV7-9 and TRBJ1-4; D gene unclear. The CDR3 runs to 13 residues. The V end lost 3 bases, the J end lost 6 bases, and 8 bases lay between the germline ends. Germline CDR1 is SEHNR and CDR2 is FQNEAQ (reference sequence). Written as DNA, the CDR3 is TGTGCCAGCAGCTTTCAGATGGATGAAAAACTGTTTTTT. This gives the protein CASSFQMDEKLFF.